This T cell receptor beta chain was sequenced in a study of cytomegalovirus exposure and HLA in healthy donors. The germline CDR1 and CDR2 sequences are LNHDA and SQIVND (reference sequence). With 0 bases removed from V and 7 bases from J, the gap between germline ends came to 7 bases. CDR3 length: 13 residues. PCR employed 60 Vbeta and 13 Jbeta primers. Libraries were prepared by immunoSEQ multiplex PCR; TCRdb keeps only in-frame clonotypes and omits some of them. The repertoire holds 60,000 to 100,000 clones, with around 78% as singletons. It was healthy bone marrow donors who served as donors. This TCR was recovered from a male donor in good health and CMV-seropositive. The chain carries TRBV19 and TRBJ1-5, with D unresolved. The sequenced sample was PBMCs. The CDR3 nucleotides read TGTGCCAGTAGTATAGACGGTGCGCAGCCCCAGCATTTT. The encoded protein is CASSIDGAQPQHF.